This T cell receptor (beta chain) was found in a study of shared clonotypes between healthy human individuals. For the study at large: In total, the donors were two women and a few men aged 18 to 49.

Repertoires were generated with immunoSEQ multiplex PCR, while TCRdb's copy carries only in-frame clones and drops some. The table has around 1,000,000 clones, about 80% seen once. On this clone: The sample carries other DNA sequences with the same CDR3.

The CDR3 consists of 12 residues. Germline V gene lookup returns CDR1 KGHSH and CDR2 LQKENI. Trimming cost V 4 bases and J 0 bases, with 3 bases left between them. The sequencing input was memory CD4+ T cells from PBMCs. Regarding subset: CD45RA-negative fraction. J is TRBJ2-5 and V is TRBV18, with D unresolved. The source of this sequence is a man aged 18 to 30 in good health. Some clones in this sample may be carry-over from other donors' samples. In DNA, the CDR3 is TGTGCCAGCTCACTGTACCAAGAGACCCAGTACTTC. Translated, it gives CASSLYQETQYF.